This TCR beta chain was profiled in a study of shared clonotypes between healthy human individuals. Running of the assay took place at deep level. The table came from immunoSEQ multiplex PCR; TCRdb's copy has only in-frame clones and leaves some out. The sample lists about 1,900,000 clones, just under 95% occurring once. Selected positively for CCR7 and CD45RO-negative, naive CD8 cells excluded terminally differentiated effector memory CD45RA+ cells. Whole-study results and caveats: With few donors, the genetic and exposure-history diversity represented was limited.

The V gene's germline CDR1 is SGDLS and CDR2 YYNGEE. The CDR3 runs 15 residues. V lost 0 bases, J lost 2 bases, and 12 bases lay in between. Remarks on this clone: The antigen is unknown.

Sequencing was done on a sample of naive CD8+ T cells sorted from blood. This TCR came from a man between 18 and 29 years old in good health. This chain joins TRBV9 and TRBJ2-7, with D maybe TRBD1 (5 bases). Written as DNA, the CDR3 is TGTGCCAGCAGCGTAGGATGGGGCCTAACCTACGAGCAGTACTTC. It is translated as CASSVGWGLTYEQYF.